These 16 T cell receptor beta chains originate from one sample sequenced in a study of human T cells and chemical hapten exposure. One entry per CDR3 protein results from TCRdb running MiXCR on the RACE reads. The sample gives about 120,000 distinct CDR3 sequences, roughly an eighth of which show up once; 0.92% is in the top ten. Time point meaning: patch test 1, 2 weeks after DPC sensitization. As to treatment: therapeutic diphenylcyclopropenone sensitization with weekly scalp DPC. The sequencing used whole blood, collected in connection with sensitization to the hapten diphenylcyclopropenone (DPC). The origin of the receptors is a man aged 18 to 35 with alopecia areata. Some clones in this sample may be carry-over from other donors' samples.

This clonotype was counted only a few times. The V call is TRBV4-2, the J call TRBJ2-1, with TRBD2 matching 12 bases. The germline gives CDR1 LGHNA, CDR2 YNFKEQ. The CDR3 consists of 15 residues. The V and J ends lost 6 bases and 12 bases, in that order; junction bases with no gene match: 12. The chain's CDR3 is CASRLTSGGPLGQFF. CDR3 coding DNA: TGTGCCAGCAGACTAACTAGCGGGGGGCCTCTTGGGCAGTTCTTC.

The chain combines TRBV7-8 with TRBJ2-2, with unresolved D. The CDR3 is made up of 13 amino acids. Germline assignment: CDR1 SGHVS and CDR2 FQNEAQ. The V and J ends lost 9 bases and 4 bases respectively, with 12 bases between them. CDR3 in DNA: TGTGCCAGTAAAAACTCGGGCACCGGGGAGCTGTTTTTT. Translated, it gives CASKNSGTGELFF.

This rearrangement joins TRBV9 to TRBJ2-1; 8 bases line up with TRBD1. Germline CDR1 reads SGDLS; CDR2 reads YYNGEE. The ends lost 2 bases at V and 6 bases at J; junction bases unmatched: 4. This CDR3 has 14 residues. CDR3 in DNA: TGTGCCAGCAGCGTCGAGGACAGGGCCAATGAGCAGTTCTTC. This gives the protein CASSVEDRANEQFF. Based on the CDR3 plus reference TRBV9 and TRBJ2-1, the full variable domain is DSGVTQTPKHLITATGQRVTLRCSPRSGDLSVYWYQQSLDQGLQFLIQYYNGEERAKGNILERFSAQQFPDLHSELNLSSLELGDSALYFCASSVEDRANEQFFGPGTRLTVL.

V is TRBV7-3 and J is TRBJ2-5; D unresolved. The CDR3 loop spans 14 amino acids. Germline lookup yields CDR1 SGHTA and CDR2 FQGTGA. The V gene lost 5 bases and the J gene lost 1 base, with 11 bases spanning the gap. DNA of the CDR3: TGTGCCAGCAGCCCTACCAACAGCCAAGAGACCCAGTACTTC. Translating it yields CASSPTNSQETQYF.

V and J are TRBV5-1 and TRBJ1-1; D call uncertain. Germline CDR1 is SGHRS and CDR2 is YFSETQ. This CDR3 has 14 amino acids. Trimming stripped 0 bases from V and 3 bases from J, with 9 bases between. As DNA, the CDR3 is TGCGCCAGCAGCTTGGATCGGGGAGACACTGAAGCTTTCTTT. Its translation is CASSLDRGDTEAFF.

This clonotype was counted many times. The chain has TRBV12-3 or TRBV12-4 and TRBJ2-3; TRBD1 aligns across 9 bases. CDR3 length equals 16 residues. The J segment lost 4 bases and the V segment lost 1 base, leaving 6 bases of the junction unmatched. Written as DNA, the CDR3 is TGTGCCAGCAGTTTAGAGGACAGGGGAATCTCAGATACGCAGTATTTT. As protein: CASSLEDRGISDTQYF.

The V and J genes are TRBV6-5 and TRBJ2-3, with 9 bases fitting TRBD2. Germline CDR1 and CDR2: MNHEY and SVGAGI. This CDR3 is 16 amino acids long. V was pared by 0 bases and J by 0 bases, with 1 base of the junction left unmatched. The CDR3 DNA reads TGTGCCAGCAGTTACTCGACTAGCGGTAGCACAGATACGCAGTATTTT. This gives the protein CASSYSTSGSTDTQYF.

This clonotype was counted many times. V gene TRBV7-6 combines with J gene TRBJ2-3; D may be TRBD1 (6 bases). Germline lookup yields CDR1 SGHVS and CDR2 FNYEAQ. The CDR3 sequence is 16 residues long. With 5 bases removed from V and 4 bases from J, the gap between germline ends came to 19 bases. The CDR3 is CASSTTKGGVADTQYF. The CDR3 DNA sequence: TGTGCCAGCAGCACCACGAAAGGGGGAGTCGCAGATACGCAGTATTTT.

V is TRBV5-1 and J is TRBJ2-2, with D perhaps TRBD1 (6 bases). V shed 1 base and J shed 4 bases, with 17 bases lying between them. Per germline, CDR1 SGHRS and CDR2 YFSETQ. This CDR3 has 17 amino acids. DNA of the CDR3: TGCGCCAGCAGCTTGAATATTGGACAGACTACCACCGGGGAGCTGTTTTTT. Protein product: CASSLNIGQTTTGELFF.

The chain uses TRBV12-3 or TRBV12-4 and TRBJ1-2; D is uncertain. V lost 3 bases, J lost 4 bases, and 12 bases lay in between. This CDR3 is 14 amino acids long. The CDR3 DNA follows: TGTGCCAGCAGTTTGGGTCAGCCCATCTATGGCTACACCTTC. It encodes CASSLGQPIYGYTF.

This chain uses TRBV2 with TRBJ2-3, with a weak D call TRBD1 (5 bases). Germline V lookup: CDR1 SNHLY, CDR2 FYNNEI. V gave up 11 bases and J gave up 1 base, with 16 bases separating them. The CDR3 has 14 residues. CDR3 residues: CARDFWGGTDTQYF. The CDR3 DNA follows: TGTGCCCGCGATTTCTGGGGCGGCACAGATACGCAGTATTTT.

This clonotype was seen ten or more times. The V gene is TRBV3-1, the J gene TRBJ1-2; 7 bases are shared with TRBD1. The CDR3 is made up of 17 amino acids. Germline assignment: CDR1 LGHDT and CDR2 YNNKEL (reference sequence). After removal of 3 bases from V and 5 bases from J, the junction contained 15 bases not matched to a gene. This chain's CDR3 is CASSQLTGERAGYGYTF. CDR3 nucleotide sequence: TGTGCCAGCAGCCAGTTAACAGGGGAGCGGGCCGGTTATGGCTACACCTTC.

The chain couples TRBV4-3 to TRBJ2-1; TRBD1 aligns across 8 bases. Losses at the gene ends were 7 bases for V and 0 bases for J; bases not matched to a gene: 5. The germline CDR1 and CDR2 sequences are LGHNA and YSLEER. The CDR3 spans 15 residues. The CDR3: CASTYDRGSYNEQFF. In nucleotides, the CDR3 is TGCGCCAGCACCTACGACAGGGGCTCCTACAATGAGCAGTTCTTC.

In its sample, this clonotype was seen a few times. The V and J genes are TRBV4-3 and TRBJ1-2, with 9 bases lining up with TRBD1. Unmatched junction bases numbered 5, after V lost 1 base and J lost 8 bases. From germline, CDR1 is LGHNA and CDR2 YSLEER. The CDR3 loop spans 14 amino acids. CDR3 in DNA: TGCGCCAGCAGCCAAGGGGACAGGGCCCAAGGCTACACCTTC. It is translated as CASSQGDRAQGYTF.

The chain couples TRBV6-5 to TRBJ2-7; D gene ambiguous. The CDR3 has 13 amino acids. Germline CDR1 reads MNHEY; CDR2 reads SVGAGI. Trimming left V 2 bases short and J 2 bases short, with 7 bases between. CDR3 loop: CASSYDGTYEQYF. The CDR3 DNA reads TGTGCCAGCAGTTACGACGGAACCTACGAGCAGTACTTC.

The V gene is TRBV28, the J gene TRBJ2-7; D is possibly TRBD2 (5 bases). V shed 8 bases and J shed 4 bases, with 6 bases lying between them. CDR1 and CDR2 (germline): MDHEN, SYDVKM. This CDR3 is built from 10 residues. DNA of the CDR3: TGTGCCAGCGGGGAGTACGAGCAGTACTTC. It encodes CASGEYEQYF. Full variable domain (rest looked up from reference TRBV28 and TRBJ2-7): DVKVTQSSRYLVKRTGEKVFLECVQDMDHENMFWYRQDPGLGLRLIYFSYDVKMKEKGDIPEGYSVSREKKERFSLILESASTNQTSMYLCASGEYEQYFGPGTRLTVT.